The rows below give T cell receptor beta chains drawn from one sample of a study of T-cell memory formation after mild COVID-19. TCRdb redid the calling of the 5' RACE reads with MiXCR, one entry per CDR3 protein. This sample has approximately 190,000 distinct CDR3 sequences, with about 18% found just once. Sequencing was performed on PBMCs or a T cell subset sorted from them (not recorded which). Receptors were obtained from an adult woman who had mild COVID-19 (a few samples of this study predate the infection). Cell type and time point are not known. CDR3s include the opening cysteine and the closing phenylalanine or tryptophan. A D gene is named only where the DNA matches it firmly. Clone size is shown for a subset of rows, as once, few, many or a class of expanded clone.

j_gene	d_gene	abundance	v_gene	CDR3aa	CDR3nt
TRBJ1-1	.	few	TRBV7-2	CASSSHPGNTEAFF	TGTGCCAGCAGCTCGCACCCAGGTAACACTGAAGCTTTCTTT
TRBJ2-7	.	once	TRBV10-3	CAISESVKAYEQYF	TGTGCCATCAGTGAGTCCGTGAAAGCCTACGAGCAGTACTTC
TRBJ1-1	.	few	TRBV2	CASGRQPLEAFF	TGTGCCAGCGGGCGACAACCGCTTGAAGCTTTCTTT
TRBJ2-1	TRBD1	few	TRBV10-3	CAGSPGWGQGTNEQFF	TGTGCCGGATCACCGGGGTGGGGACAGGGGACCAATGAGCAGTTCTTC
TRBJ2-2	.	few	TRBV5-6	CASRNGQTTGELFF	TGTGCCAGCAGGAACGGACAGACCACCGGGGAGCTGTTTTTT
TRBJ2-5	.	few	TRBV27	CASSLLPFGSLQYF	TGTGCCAGCAGTTTACTCCCGTTTGGGTCGCTGCAGTACTTC
TRBJ2-1	.	few	TRBV24-1	CATSVQQGRNEQFF	TGTGCCACCAGTGTCCAACAGGGTCGGAATGAGCAGTTCTTC
TRBJ2-1	TRBD2	few	TRBV7-9	CASSPGLAGLIRNEQFF	TGTGCCAGCAGCCCGGGACTAGCGGGATTAATCCGGAATGAGCAGTTCTTC
TRBJ1-1	.	few	TRBV5-1	CASSLDQGLTEAFF	TGCGCCAGCAGCTTGGATCAGGGACTCACTGAAGCTTTCTTT
TRBJ1-1	.	many	TRBV12-3/TRBV12-4	CASSLLGTGEAFF	TGTGCCAGCAGTTTACTGGGGACGGGTGAAGCTTTCTTT
TRBJ2-1	TRBD1	.	TRBV7-6	CASSFTGEVGEQFF	TGTGCCAGCAGCTTTACAGGGGAAGTAGGTGAGCAGTTCTTC
TRBJ1-1	.	.	TRBV5-1	CASSFSTTPDTEAFF	TGCGCCAGCAGCTTCAGCACAACACCTGACACTGAAGCTTTCTTT
TRBJ2-2	.	.	TRBV18	CASSPRSTGYTGELFF	TGTGCCAGCTCACCACGGTCTACAGGATACACCGGGGAGCTGTTTTTT
TRBJ1-2	TRBD1	few	TRBV7-2	CASSQSGGLYGYTF	TGTGCCAGCAGCCAATCAGGGGGCCTCTATGGCTACACCTTC
TRBJ2-5	.	.	TRBV20-1	CSAKGEQETQYF	TGCAGTGCTAAGGGGGAACAAGAGACCCAGTACTTC
TRBJ2-5	.	.	TRBV7-8	CASSFNRETQYF	TGTGCCAGCAGCTTCAACAGAGAGACCCAGTACTTC